This TCR beta chain emerged from a study of CD8+CD57+ T cells in acquired aplastic anemia. Turning to the study itself: The average read count for CD4+ cells in healthy donors was around 9.9 million.

Profiling of TCR beta VDJ combinations and CDR3 sequences used genomic DNA as template. TCRdb used MiXCR to reprocess the reads, holding one entry per CDR3 protein. The profile shows hundreds of thousands of distinct CDR3 sequences, 65% to 75% of them singletons. Study-level results: Controls and patients did not differ significantly in CD8+ Simpson's diversity. Some 28 sequences, all CD8+ CDR3, were shared between patients and controls.

The CDR3 sequence is 16 residues long. After removal of 5 bases from V and 7 bases from J, the junction contained 11 bases not matched to a gene. Per germline, CDR1 SGHVS and CDR2 FQNEAQ. This clonotype was observed at least ten times. The antigen remains unidentified. V is TRBV7-8 and J is TRBJ1-6, with 7 positions matching TRBD1. The sample comprised sorted CD4+, CD8+, or CD8+CD57+ T cells (not recorded which) from PBMCs. The sequence derives from a human donor in good health, serving as a control. The CDR3 nucleotides read TGTGCCAGCAGCCACTCGGAGACAGGGTGGAATTCACCCCTCCACTTT. Translation gives CASSHSETGWNSPLHF.